The T cell receptor (beta chain) described here comes from a study of neurological immune-mediated disorders (dated by TCRdb to the late 2010s). At the level of the whole study: Peripheral blood TCR-beta repertoires from patients with HTLV-I-associated myelopathy (HAM/TSP), patients with multiple sclerosis, and healthy controls were compared in the study using UMI-based sequencing. Alongside PBMC samples, the set of about 97 TCR-beta libraries contained longitudinal samples, technical triplicates, and paired CD4+ and CD8+ T-cell subsets that had been sorted. The cohort comprised around 70 subjects: around 15 HAM/TSP patients, 34 multiple sclerosis patients and approximately 20 healthy controls. Broader findings and caveats from the paper: The highest TCR clonal expansion was observed in HAM/TSP patients, whereas the lowest was observed in MS patients, even when compared with healthy controls. No identical CDR3 amino acid sequences were found to be shared among expanded clones across subjects, suggesting that TCR-beta repertoires were private in all groups.

cDNA synthesis used template-switch 5'RACE with a primer carrying a 10-nucleotide random unique molecular identifier tagging each TCR transcript. Every sequencing run covered 15-18 subjects and yielded more than 180 million TCR-beta sequences. The RNeasy kit was used to extract total RNA. The KAPA Real-time Library Amplification kit was used to amplify TCR-beta VDJ regions with primers for the TCR constant region and the 5'RACE anchor. A first PCR added sample indexes and Illumina adaptors, after which a second PCR increased the library yield. After Ampure bead purification, the roughly 650 bp TCR product was size-selected on a 2% E-gel SizeSelection system. Before pooling, library quality was checked on a Bioanalyzer, concentration was measured with Qubit, and libraries were quantified with the Kapa Library Quantification kit. An Illumina HiSeq 2500 was used to sequence the libraries paired-end at 2 x 150 bp. To increase sequence diversity, roughly 24-32% phiX was spiked into each library pool. Regarding the original processing steps: Quality-filtered reads were processed with the UMI-based MiGEC pipeline, which removed over 75% of raw TCR sequences during error correction. IMGT germline references were used for alignment of VDJ genes, and clonotypes were defined by a unique CDR3 amino acid sequence together with V-J genes. Clonal expansion, Shannon diversity and CDR3 relatedness were evaluated with VDJtools (CalcPairwiseDistances, ClusterSamples), while phylogenetic trees were built in CLCbio workbench. Clones with at least 8 unique UMIs were defined as expanded, with this threshold being based on coefficient-of-variation modelling across technical triplicates. TCRdb reworked the public reads: Q25 trimming with fastp, MiXCR clone assembly, productive beta chains retained. Each entry is one CDR3 protein sequence, shown with its most common DNA and genes. These V and J calls are TCRdb output, not the study's own analysis. For this sample the table gives tens of thousands of distinct CDR3 sequences, of which approximately 7% were detected only once. Together, the top ten hold roughly 6% of the sample.

Blood bank volunteers in Maryland, USA served as the healthy controls. Sorted-subset TCR libraries were prepared from over 850,000 sorted CD4+ or CD8+ T cells. Peripheral blood was subjected to Ficoll-Hypaque density gradient centrifugation to isolate PBMCs, which were then cryopreserved in liquid nitrogen. Paired sorted CD4+ and CD8+ subsets came from healthy controls, HAM/TSP patients and MS patients. The CDR3 starts with the cysteine, ends with the phenylalanine, and has 16 residues. The entry retains the CDR3 DNA only, 48 bases that are in frame from base 1. CDR1 is given as SGHKS and CDR2 as YYEKEE, both from the germline V gene (reference sequence). Trimming removed 4 bases from V and 0 bases from J, leaving 17 bases between the germline ends. There are many counts of this clonotype. What this receptor recognizes is not known. No base qualities exist here, and no much larger clone lies one base off it.

Sequenced material: CD4+ T cells from blood. Recombination linked TRBV5-5 to TRBJ2-7; 6 matching bases give a weak D call of TRBD1. The source is a man in his fifties in good health. The nucleotides read TGTGCCAGCAGCCACGCCGGGACACGTAACTCCTACGAGCAGTACTTC. It encodes CASSHAGTRNSYEQYF.